Below are 4 T cell receptor beta chains sequenced from a single sample in a study of identical twins. TCRdb re-analysed the 5' RACE reads in MiXCR, keeping a single row per CDR3 protein. Seen here are around 510,000 distinct CDR3 sequences, approximately 15% observed once, and the top ten hold 0.95% to 1%. The sample also formed part of further work on yellow fever vaccine responses in identical twins.

Material for sequencing was CD4+ T cells sorted from blood. The receptors were gathered from a woman under 30 in good health.

Written as DNA, the CDR3 is TGTGCCAGCAGTGAAGTAGGAGGCTGGCGGAATGAGCAGTTCTTC. Its translation is CASSEVGGWRNEQFF. V usage is TRBV6-1 and J usage is TRBJ2-1, with a weak D call TRBD2 (5 bases). Trimming shortened V by 1 base and J by 7 bases, and 14 bases separated the two germline ends. Germline V gene sequence: CDR1 MNHNS, CDR2 SASEGT. The CDR3 runs to 15 residues.

The chain has TRBV10-3 and TRBJ2-1; D tentatively fits TRBD1 or TRBD2 (5 bases each). Trimming took 6 bases from V and 6 from J, leaving 12 bases between them. This CDR3 comprises 13 residues. Germline CDR1 is ENHRY and CDR2 is SYGVKD. This CDR3 is CAIRGRDGNEQFF. The CDR3 region has the DNA TGTGCCATCAGGGGCAGGGACGGCAATGAGCAGTTCTTC.

This clonotype was counted a few times. The CDR3 is CSAQGPTNEKLFF. The CDR3 DNA sequence: TGCAGTGCTCAGGGGCCAACTAATGAAAAACTGTTTTTT. V usage is TRBV20-1 and J usage is TRBJ1-4; perhaps TRBD1 as D (6 bases). V gave up 5 bases and J gave up 0 bases, with 7 bases separating them. The CDR3 length is 13 residues. Per the germline V gene, CDR1 is DFQATT and CDR2 is SNEGSKA (reference sequence).

This clonotype was seen many times. The V gene is TRBV12-3 or TRBV12-4, the J gene TRBJ1-5; 9 nucleotides agree with TRBD1. The CDR3 loop spans 14 amino acids. V shed 8 bases, J shed 1 base, and the junction held 3 bases outside the gene matches. CDR3 coding DNA: TGTGCCAGCGCGGGACAGGGCAGCAATCAGCCCCAGCATTTT. It codes for CASAGQGSNQPQHF.